This TCR beta chain was recorded in a study of T cell changes during pregnancy in multiple sclerosis. The data were produced by immunoSEQ multiplex PCR, yet TCRdb's version contains in-frame clones alone and is incomplete. Altogether roughly 110,000 clones are present, roughly nine tenths being singletons, with the ten largest covering less than 2%. With 6 bases clipped from V and 7 bases from J, the junction kept 5 bases outside the gene matches. Per germline, CDR1 MNHNS and CDR2 SASEGT. The CDR3 totals 13 residues. The V and J genes are TRBV6-1 and TRBJ2-1, with 8 nucleotides matching TRBD2. The material sequenced was peripheral blood, taken in the third trimester of pregnancy. The sequence derives from a female donor with multiple sclerosis, enrolled in a pregnancy study. CDR3 nucleotide sequence: TGTGCCAGCAGGGGATCGGGGGGGAATGAGCAGTTCTTC. It specifies CASRGSGGNEQFF.